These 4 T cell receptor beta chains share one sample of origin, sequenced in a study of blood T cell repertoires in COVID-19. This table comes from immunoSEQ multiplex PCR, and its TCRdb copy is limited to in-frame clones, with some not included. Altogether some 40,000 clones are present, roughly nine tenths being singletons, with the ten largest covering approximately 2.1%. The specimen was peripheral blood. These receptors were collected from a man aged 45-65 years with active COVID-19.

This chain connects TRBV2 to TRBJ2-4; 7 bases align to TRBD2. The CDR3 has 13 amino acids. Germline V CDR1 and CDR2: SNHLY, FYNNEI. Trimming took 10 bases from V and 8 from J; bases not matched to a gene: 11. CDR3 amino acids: CATMRELGDIQYF. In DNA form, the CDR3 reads TGTGCCACGATGCGGGAGTTGGGGGACATTCAGTACTTC.

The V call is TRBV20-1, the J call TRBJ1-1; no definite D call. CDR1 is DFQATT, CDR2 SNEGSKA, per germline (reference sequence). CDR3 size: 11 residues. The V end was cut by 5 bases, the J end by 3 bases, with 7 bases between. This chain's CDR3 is CSAGRDTEAFF. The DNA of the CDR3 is TGCAGTGCTGGGAGGGACACTGAAGCTTTCTTT.

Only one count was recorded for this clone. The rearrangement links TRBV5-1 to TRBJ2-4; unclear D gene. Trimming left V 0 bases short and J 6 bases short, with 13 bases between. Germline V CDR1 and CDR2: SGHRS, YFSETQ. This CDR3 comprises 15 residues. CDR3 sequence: CASSLDHGSGNIQYF. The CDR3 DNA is TGCGCCAGCAGCTTGGACCATGGTAGTGGAAACATTCAGTACTTC.

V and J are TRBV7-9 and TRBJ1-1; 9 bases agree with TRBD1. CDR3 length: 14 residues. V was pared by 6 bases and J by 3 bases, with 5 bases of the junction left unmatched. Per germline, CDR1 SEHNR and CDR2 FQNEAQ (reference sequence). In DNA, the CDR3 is TGTGCCAGCAGTTACAGGGGGCGGGACACTGAAGCTTTCTTT. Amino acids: CASSYRGRDTEAFF.